What follows are 26 T cell receptor beta chains derived from one specimen sequenced in a study of T cell changes during pregnancy in multiple sclerosis. Clones were sequenced by immunoSEQ multiplex PCR, and TCRdb holds only the in-frame ones, with some missing. This sample has roughly 23,000 clones, with 85% to 90% found just once. Source: CD8+ T cells from peripheral blood mononuclear cells, taken in the first trimester of pregnancy. The source of these receptors is a female donor with multiple sclerosis, enrolled in a pregnancy study.

The chain has TRBV6-1 and TRBJ1-1, with D perhaps matching TRBD1 (6 bases). V was cut by 1 base and J by 10 bases, with 16 bases left in between. CDR3 length: 14 residues. Germline V gives CDR1 MNHNS, CDR2 SASEGT. The chain's CDR3 is CASSEVKQGKGAFF. The CDR3 region has the DNA TGTGCCAGCAGTGAAGTTAAACAGGGAAAGGGAGCTTTCTTT.

This clone has just one count. V usage is TRBV21-1 and J usage is TRBJ2-1; the listed D gene, TRBD2, was not tested against the DNA. TRBV21-1 is designated a pseudogene. The CDR3 totals 16 residues. CDR3 residues: CASSKAGGRTYNEQFF. The CDR3 nucleotides read TGTGCCAGCAGCAAAGCCGGCGGGCGTACCTACAATGAGCAGTTCTTC.

V gene TRBV10-3 combines with J gene TRBJ2-7, with D perhaps TRBD2 (6 bases). V lost 2 bases and J lost 2, with 25 bases in between. The CDR3 extends over 19 amino acids. Per the germline V gene, CDR1 is ENHRY and CDR2 is SYGVKD. CDR3 region: CAISERISGYHSITYEQYF. The CDR3 coding sequence is TGTGCCATCAGTGAGAGGATAAGCGGGTATCATTCAATCACCTACGAGCAGTACTTC.

In its sample, this clone was seen a few times. The rearrangement links TRBV19 to TRBJ1-5, with D perhaps matching TRBD1 (5 bases). V lost 3 bases, J lost 7 bases, and 13 bases lay in between. The CDR3 is 14 amino acids. From germline, CDR1 is LNHDA and CDR2 SQIVND (reference sequence). Here the CDR3 DNA reads TGTGCCAGTAGTATTCTAGGGGAAAACCAGCCCCAGCATTTT. Protein product: CASSILGENQPQHF.

The chain is built from TRBV7-3 and TRBJ2-7; the D gene is possibly TRBD1 (6 bases). In germline, CDR1 is SGHTA, CDR2 FQGTGA. The CDR3 has 15 amino acids. Trimming removed 2 bases at V and 5 bases at J, with 16 bases between. CDR3 nucleotide sequence: TGTGCCAGCAGCTTATCGACAGGACCGGGGCACGAGCAGTACTTC. This sequence encodes CASSLSTGPGHEQYF. The complete variable domain, with remaining parts taken from reference TRBV7-3 and TRBJ2-7, reads GAGVSQTPSNKVTEKGKYVELRCDPISGHTALYWYRQSLGQGPEFLIYFQGTGAADDSGLPNDRFFAVRPEGSVSTLKIQRTERGDSAVYLCASSLSTGPGHEQYFGPGTRLTVT.

This clone was detected only once. The J gene is TRBJ2-1, the V gene TRBV9; 8 nucleotides agree with TRBD2. V lost 4 bases and J lost 9; bases outside the gene matches: 9. This CDR3 comprises 14 residues. Germline V gene data show CDR1 as SGDLS and CDR2 as YYNGEE. CDR3 amino acids: CASSPGAGVSEQFF. DNA for the CDR3: TGTGCCAGCAGCCCAGGAGCGGGAGTATCTGAGCAGTTCTTC.

The V call is TRBV7-9, the J call TRBJ1-2; the D gene is possibly TRBD1 (5 bases). Between the trimmed V and J ends, which lost 2 bases and 4 bases, there was a span of 11 bases. Germline CDR1 and CDR2: SEHNR and FQNEAQ (reference sequence). This CDR3 spans 14 amino acids. The CDR3 sequence: CASSLIGGSYGYTF. CDR3 nucleotide sequence: TGTGCCAGCAGCTTAATCGGGGGGTCCTATGGCTACACCTTC.

The DNA for the CDR3 is TGTGCCAGCAGCTTGGGCCAGGGAGGCGAAAAACTGTTTTTT. This codes for CASSLGQGGEKLFF. The chain uses TRBV5-8 and TRBJ1-4; D might be TRBD1 (5 bases). This CDR3 has 14 residues. V lost 0 bases and J 8 bases, leaving 11 bases between the germline ends. CDR1 is SGHTS and CDR2 is YDEGEE in the germline V gene.

This chain connects TRBV28 to TRBJ2-7, with TRBD2 matching 14 bases. V shed 5 bases and J 1 base; nucleotides not matched to a gene: 4. Germline CDR1 reads MDHEN; CDR2 reads SYDVKM. The CDR3 length is 16 residues. CDR3 coding DNA: TGTGCCAGCAGTCCCGGACTAGCGGGAGGTTCCTACGAGCAGTACTTC. This codes for CASSPGLAGGSYEQYF.

This clone was counted a few times. V gene TRBV7-9 combines with J gene TRBJ1-1, with TRBD1 identical over 9 bases. Trimming took 5 bases from V and 5 from J; bases not matched to a gene: 9. The CDR3 sequence is 15 residues long. Germline V gene lookup returns CDR1 SEHNR and CDR2 FQNEAQ (reference sequence). DNA for the CDR3: TGTGCCAGCAGCCCGTACAGGGGGCGCGATACTGAAGCTTTCTTT. Amino acids: CASSPYRGRDTEAFF.

The V gene is TRBV19, the J gene TRBJ2-7, with 7 bases fitting TRBD2. The J segment lost 6 bases and the V segment lost 6 bases, leaving 8 bases of the junction unmatched. The germline CDR1 and CDR2 sequences are LNHDA and SQIVND (reference sequence). This CDR3 has 13 residues. In nucleotides, the CDR3 is TGTGCCAGTAGCCTAGCGGTGTCAGGCGAGCAGTACTTC. This translates into CASSLAVSGEQYF.

This clone has just a few counts. One end of the junction fails to match germline, which may point to a read error. The chain is built from TRBV15 and TRBJ2-6, with D uncertain. The CDR3 covers 19 residues. The germline CDR1 and CDR2 sequences are LNHNV and YYDKDF (reference sequence). The CDR3 loop is CATSRELGVVISGANVLTF. The CDR3 DNA sequence: TGTGCCACCAGCCGAGAGCTAGGAGTCGTTATCTCTGGGGCCAACGTCCTGACTTTC.

This clone came up once. The chain carries TRBV29-1 and TRBJ2-3, with D possibly TRBD1 on 7 matching bases. From germline, CDR1 is SQVTM and CDR2 ANQGSEA. The V and J ends lost 7 bases and 1 base respectively, with 15 bases between them. This CDR3 has 14 residues. This CDR3 is CSAHAGTGTDTQYF. CDR3 DNA: TGCAGCGCCCACGCGGGGACAGGCACAGATACGCAGTATTTT.

The V call is TRBV27, the J call TRBJ2-3; perhaps TRBD1 as D (5 bases). Germline values: CDR1 MNHEY, CDR2 SMNVEV (reference sequence). The CDR3 length is 15 residues. V gave up 3 bases and J gave up 2 bases, with 12 bases separating them. CDR3 DNA sequence: TGTGCCAGCAGTTTGGGGCGTTATACCACAGATACGCAGTATTTT. It specifies CASSLGRYTTDTQYF.

This clone was detected only once. Compared with germline, one end of the junction differs, possibly owing to a read error. V usage is TRBV7-7 and J usage is TRBJ2-7, with a possible D match to TRBD2 (5 bases). The V gene's germline CDR1 is SSHAT and CDR2 FNYEAQ (reference sequence). The CDR3 consists of 13 residues. The CDR3 bases are TGTGCTAGCAGCTTAGGATCGGGGAACGAGCAGTACTTC. Translated, it gives CASSLGSGNEQYF.

The J gene is TRBJ1-4, the V gene TRBV2; no reliable D call. Germline V lookup: CDR1 SNHLY, CDR2 FYNNEI. This CDR3 region has 15 residues. V was shortened by 6 bases and J by 2 bases, with 13 bases between the two germline ends. The CDR3 spells CASRARTGTNEKLFF. DNA of the CDR3: TGTGCCAGCAGAGCAAGGACGGGGACTAATGAAAAACTGTTTTTT.

The CDR3 coding sequence is TGTGCCAGCAGCCCGGGACTGCCTAATGAAAAACTGTTTTTT. This gives the protein CASSPGLPNEKLFF. The V gene is TRBV5-6, the J gene TRBJ1-4; D is possibly TRBD1 (5 bases). The V end was cut by 4 bases, the J end by 3 bases, with 10 bases between. CDR3 size: 14 residues. The V gene's germline CDR1 is SGHDT and CDR2 YYEEEE.

V usage is TRBV5-1 and J usage is TRBJ2-3, with 10 bases identical to TRBD2. Germline lookup yields CDR1 SGHRS and CDR2 YFSETQ. V lost 3 bases to trimming and J lost 1 base; unmatched junction nucleotides: 2. The CDR3 totals 15 residues. The chain's CDR3 is CASSSAGGRTDTQYF. CDR3 in DNA: TGCGCCAGCAGCTCAGCGGGAGGGCGCACAGATACGCAGTATTTT.

J is TRBJ1-4 and V is TRBV7-9; the D is unclear. The length of the CDR3 is 14 residues. CDR1 and CDR2 (germline): SEHNR, FQNEAQ (reference sequence). The germline V and J ends were trimmed by 5 bases and 7 bases, with 14 bases remaining between them. CDR3 sequence reads: CASSPLGSGEKLFF. The CDR3 DNA reads TGTGCCAGCAGCCCCTTAGGTAGCGGTGAAAAACTGTTTTTT.

V and J are TRBV5-6 and TRBJ2-7; 8 bases agree with TRBD2. CDR3 length equals 13 residues. Trimming at V came to 7 bases and at J to 0 bases, leaving 3 bases not matched to a gene. The germline CDR1 and CDR2 sequences are SGHDT and YYEEEE. This CDR3 reads CASETSASYEQYF. CDR3 DNA sequence: TGTGCCAGCGAGACTAGCGCCTCCTACGAGCAGTACTTC.

The chain links TRBV29-1 to TRBJ2-1; TRBD1 agrees at 9 bases. CDR1 SQVTM and CDR2 ANQGSEA come from the germline V gene. This CDR3 is built from 13 residues. J gave up 10 bases and V 1 base, and 5 bases lay outside the gene matches. The chain's CDR3 is CSVEAGQGLEQFF. CDR3 coding DNA: TGCAGCGTTGAAGCGGGACAGGGATTAGAGCAGTTCTTC.

V is TRBV6-1 and J is TRBJ2-7; maybe TRBD1 (6 bases). Trimming stripped 7 bases from V and 2 bases from J, with 15 bases between. Germline CDR1 MNHNS, CDR2 SASEGT. The CDR3 totals 14 residues. Written as DNA, the CDR3 is TGTGCCAGCAATCCGGACAGCCGGGCCTACGAGCAGTACTTC. Translated: CASNPDSRAYEQYF.

The chain combines TRBV7-9 with TRBJ1-3; a possible D gene is TRBD1 (5 bases). CDR3 size: 13 residues. V dropped 1 base and J dropped 8 bases, with 9 bases sitting between them. Germline loops: CDR1 SEHNR, CDR2 FQNEAQ (reference sequence). The CDR3 loop is CASSLDGGDTIYF. DNA of the CDR3: TGTGCCAGCAGCTTAGATGGGGGGGACACCATATATTTT.

The rearrangement uses TRBV18 and TRBJ1-2; 8 positions match TRBD1. J lost 6 bases, V lost 6 bases, and 6 bases had no gene match. CDR3 length equals 13 residues. In germline, CDR1 is KGHSH, CDR2 LQKENI. This chain's CDR3 is CASSPQDRDGYTF. The CDR3 DNA sequence: TGTGCCAGCTCCCCCCAGGACAGGGATGGCTACACCTTC.

The chain carries TRBV7-9 and TRBJ1-2; 9 bases line up with TRBD1. V gave up 4 bases and J gave up 7 bases; unmatched junction bases: 16. This CDR3 is built from 17 residues. Germline lookup yields CDR1 SEHNR and CDR2 FQNEAQ (reference sequence). CDR3 amino acids: CASSSIGDRATKGGYTF. CDR3 bases: TGTGCCAGCAGCTCCATTGGGGACAGGGCCACGAAGGGTGGCTACACCTTC.

The J gene is TRBJ1-3, the V gene TRBV28; 9 bases map to TRBD1. The V and J ends lost 2 bases and 0 bases, in that order; junction bases with no gene match: 2. Germline V CDR1 and CDR2: MDHEN, SYDVKM. CDR3 length: 16 residues. CDR3 in DNA: TGTGCCAGCAGTTTACCGACAGGGGGCTCTGGAAACACCATATATTTT. Its protein is CASSLPTGGSGNTIYF.